One sample yielded the 32 T cell receptor beta chains listed below, sequenced in a study of blood T cell repertoires in COVID-19. This table comes from immunoSEQ multiplex PCR, and its TCRdb copy is limited to in-frame clones, with some not included. Counted here are 500,000 to 600,000 clones, roughly 91% occurring once; the ten biggest clones make up around 7.8%. Sequences were obtained from peripheral blood. Receptors were obtained from a woman aged 50 to 60 with COVID-19, enrolled during active disease.

This clone occurred once. The V and J genes are TRBV5-8 and TRBJ2-1, with TRBD2 as a possible D gene (6 bases). V was clipped by 4 bases and J by 12 bases, with 14 bases between them. CDR1 SGHTS and CDR2 YDEGEE come from the germline V gene. CDR3 length equals 12 residues. CDR3 in amino acids: CASSRWDSGQFF. In DNA form, the CDR3 reads TGTGCCAGCAGCCGCTGGGACTCCGGGCAGTTCTTC.

The J gene is TRBJ1-6, the V gene TRBV9, with 9 bases lining up with TRBD1. The germline CDR1 and CDR2 sequences are SGDLS and YYNGEE. The CDR3 has 16 amino acids. Losses at the gene ends were 4 bases for V and 9 bases for J; bases not matched to a gene: 11. The CDR3 region is CASSPHGQGRSSPLHF. In DNA, the CDR3 is TGTGCCAGCAGCCCTCACGGACAGGGGAGAAGTTCACCCCTCCACTTT.

With regard to this clone: In the same sample, other DNA sequences code for this CDR3. The chain uses TRBV3-1 (or the pseudogene TRBV3-2) and TRBJ1-1, with D possibly TRBD1 on 6 matching bases. CDR1 and CDR2 (germline): LGHDT, YNNKEL (reference sequence). The CDR3 totals 13 residues. V gave up 3 bases and J gave up 3 bases, with 8 bases separating them. This CDR3 is CASSQGADTEAFF. The CDR3 region has the DNA TGTGCCAGCAGCCAGGGGGCCGACACTGAAGCTTTCTTT.

The V and J genes are TRBV6-2 or TRBV6-3 and TRBJ2-3; 7 bases map to TRBD2. The CDR3 covers 16 residues. Germline assignment: CDR1 MNHEY and CDR2 SVGEGT. With V trimmed by 2 bases and J by 2 bases, 7 bases remained unmatched. Here the CDR3 reads CASSYDQRGYTDTQYF. DNA for the CDR3: TGTGCCAGCAGTTACGACCAGCGGGGATACACAGATACGCAGTATTTT.

This clone was seen only once. This chain uses TRBV10-3 with TRBJ1-5; TRBD1 is a possible D gene (5 bases). Germline CDR1 and CDR2: ENHRY and SYGVKD. The ends were cut back, 2 bases at V and 7 bases at J, with 15 bases in the middle. The CDR3 sequence is 15 residues long. The CDR3: CAISEGGTGSQPQHF. The CDR3 coding sequence is TGTGCCATCAGTGAGGGAGGGACGGGGAGCCAGCCCCAGCATTTT.

This clone was counted a single time. The CDR3, as DNA: TGTGCCACCAGTGGTACCTCTGAACGGAACTATGGCTACACCTTC. Its translation is CATSGTSERNYGYTF. This rearrangement joins TRBV24-1 to TRBJ1-2; unclear D gene. Trimming left V 5 bases short and J 2 bases short, with 14 bases between. The CDR3 consists of 15 residues. CDR1 and CDR2 from the germline V gene are KGHDR and SFDVKD.

As concerns this clone: The sample contains more than one DNA sequence encoding this CDR3. The CDR3 sequence: CAWSRGGGYTF. The CDR3 DNA is TGTGCCTGGAGTCGGGGGGGCGGCTACACCTTC. V usage is TRBV30 and J usage is TRBJ1-2; D might be TRBD1 (6 bases). The CDR3 covers 11 residues. Germline CDR1 is GTSNPN and CDR2 is SVGIG (reference sequence). With 2 bases removed from V and 8 bases from J, the gap between germline ends came to 9 bases. The whole variable domain, remainder taken from reference TRBV30 and TRBJ1-2, is SQTIHQWPATLVQPVGSPLSLECTVEGTSNPNLYWYRQAAGRGLQLLFYSVGIGQISSEVPQNLSASRPQDRQFILSSKKLLLSDSGFYLCAWSRGGGYTFGSGTRLTVV.

Of note for this clone: The sample has other DNA sequences that encode this CDR3 too. The V gene is TRBV19, the J gene TRBJ2-3, with 8 bases lining up with TRBD2. V lost 5 bases to trimming and J lost 2 bases; unmatched junction nucleotides: 6. The CDR3 covers 15 residues. The germline V gene encodes CDR1 LNHDA and CDR2 SQIVND (reference sequence). In nucleotides, the CDR3 is TGTGCCAGTAGTCCCGGGGGGGAGAACACAGATACGCAGTATTTT. This sequence encodes CASSPGGENTDTQYF.

This clone was counted only a few times. V and J are TRBV6-5 and TRBJ1-2; no reliable D call. CDR3 length: 13 amino acids. V was clipped by 0 bases and J by 3 bases, with 5 bases between them. Per the germline V gene, CDR1 is MNHEY and CDR2 is SVGAGI. In nucleotides, the CDR3 is TGTGCCAGCAGTTACTCTCAGGACTATGGCTACACCTTC. The encoded protein is CASSYSQDYGYTF.

The chain links TRBV29-1 to TRBJ1-1; 8 nucleotides match TRBD1. The ends lost 6 bases at V and 5 bases at J; junction bases unmatched: 8. The CDR3 sequence is 13 residues long. CDR1 is SQVTM and CDR2 is ANQGSEA in the germline V gene. CDR3 amino acids: CSVADRAETEAFF. The CDR3 nucleotides are TGCAGCGTGGCGGACAGGGCTGAAACTGAAGCTTTCTTT.

As DNA, the CDR3 is TGTGCCATCAGTAAGGGTGCGGGGGAGACCCAGTACTTC. Translation gives CAISKGAGETQYF. The chain uses TRBV10-3 and TRBJ2-5, with D perhaps TRBD2 (6 bases). Germline CDR1 ENHRY, CDR2 SYGVKD. With 5 bases removed from V and 5 bases from J, the gap between germline ends came to 12 bases. This CDR3 is built from 13 residues.

CDR3 in amino acids: CAWSAVSLGGYTF. The CDR3 DNA follows: TGTGCCTGGAGTGCGGTCTCCCTCGGTGGCTACACCTTC. The rearrangement joins TRBV30 to TRBJ1-2; D remains ambiguous. The CDR3 contains 13 residues. V lost 1 base, J lost 7 bases, and 13 bases lay in between. Germline V CDR1 and CDR2: GTSNPN, SVGIG (reference sequence).

Remarks on this clone: Other nucleotide sequences from this sample produce the same CDR3. V and J are TRBV5-6 and TRBJ1-1; D is unclear. V was shortened by 0 bases and J by 0 bases, with 6 bases between the two germline ends. The germline V gene encodes CDR1 SGHDT and CDR2 YYEEEE. This CDR3 region has 14 residues. In nucleotides, the CDR3 is TGTGCCAGCAGCTTGGAAACGGTGAACACTGAAGCTTTCTTT. Amino acids: CASSLETVNTEAFF.

V is TRBV19 and J is TRBJ2-7; TRBD1 matches at 8 bases. This CDR3 has 13 residues. The germline CDR1 and CDR2 sequences are LNHDA and SQIVND (reference sequence). Unmatched junction bases numbered 6, after V lost 8 bases and J lost 3 bases. CDR3 in DNA: TGTGCCAGTTCGTCGGGACAGGTCTACGAGCAGTACTTC. Its translation: CASSSGQVYEQYF.

The rearrangement joins TRBV7-9 to TRBJ1-1; 8 bases are shared with TRBD1. Germline CDR1 reads SEHNR; CDR2 reads FQNEAQ (reference sequence). This CDR3 region has 14 residues. The trim removed 5 bases at V and 0 bases at J, leaving 2 bases unmatched. The CDR3 reads CASSAQGVNTEAFF. In nucleotides, the CDR3 is TGTGCCAGCAGCGCACAGGGGGTGAACACTGAAGCTTTCTTT.

The CDR3, as DNA: TGTGCCACCAGCAGAGTCAGGGCCCATAGCAATCAGCCCCAGCATTTT. It codes for CATSRVRAHSNQPQHF. The chain links TRBV15 to TRBJ1-5, with D perhaps TRBD1 (5 bases). Germline values: CDR1 LNHNV, CDR2 YYDKDF (reference sequence). The CDR3 has 16 residues. V lost 1 base, J lost 0 bases, and 10 bases lay in between.

This chain connects TRBV30 to TRBJ1-1; perhaps TRBD1 as D (5 bases). Germline-derived CDR1 and CDR2 are GTSNPN and SVGIG (reference sequence). Trimming cost V 1 base and J 7 bases, with 16 bases left between them. CDR3 length: 14 amino acids. For the CDR3, the DNA is TGTGCCTGGAGTGCCGTCGTCGGGGGGGATGAAGCTTTCTTT. Amino acids: CAWSAVVGGDEAFF. Using reference TRBV30 and TRBJ1-1 for the parts outside the CDR3, the full variable domain is SQTIHQWPATLVQPVGSPLSLECTVEGTSNPNLYWYRQAAGRGLQLLFYSVGIGQISSEVPQNLSASRPQDRQFILSSKKLLLSDSGFYLCAWSAVVGGDEAFFGQGTRLTVV.

V and J are TRBV2 and TRBJ2-5; TRBD1 agrees at 7 bases. The CDR3 runs to 17 residues. V shed 0 bases, J shed 4 bases, and the junction held 11 bases outside the gene matches. Germline CDR1 is SNHLY and CDR2 is FYNNEI. The CDR3 loop is CASSEALVRGKGETQYF. In nucleotides, the CDR3 is TGTGCCAGCAGTGAAGCTTTGGTCAGGGGGAAAGGAGAGACCCAGTACTTC. Variable domain in full (rest from reference TRBV2 and TRBJ2-5): EPEVTQTPSHQVTQMGQEVILRCVPISNHLYFYWYRQILGQKVEFLVSFYNNEISEKSEIFDDQFSVERPDGSNFTLKIRSTKLEDSAMYFCASSEALVRGKGETQYFGPGTRLLVL.

V is TRBV25-1 and J is TRBJ1-4, with D uncertain. Germline CDR1 reads MGHDK; CDR2 reads SYGVNS. CDR3 length: 14 amino acids. V lost 1 base to trimming and J lost 8 bases, with 11 bases between them. CDR3 DNA: TGTGCCAGCAGTGAATGGCGAGGAGGAGAAAAACTGTTTTTT. Translating gives CASSEWRGGEKLFF. Combining the CDR3 with reference TRBV25-1 and TRBJ1-4 gives the whole variable domain EADIYQTPRYLVIGTGKKITLECSQTMGHDKMYWYQQDPGMELHLIHYSYGVNSTEKGDLSSESTVSRIRTEHFPLTLESARPSHTSQYLCASSEWRGGEKLFFGSGTQLSVL.

The CDR3 bases are TGTGCCAGCGTTGGGGGGTTCAATGAGCAGTTCTTC. The encoded protein is CASVGGFNEQFF. V is TRBV12-3 or TRBV12-4 and J is TRBJ2-1; weak D call: TRBD2 (6 bases). V lost 8 bases, J lost 6 bases, and 11 bases lay in between. This CDR3 comprises 12 residues.

The chain uses TRBV29-1 and TRBJ2-7; 7 nucleotides line up with TRBD2. The length of the CDR3 is 13 residues. CDR1 SQVTM and CDR2 ANQGSEA come from the germline V gene. J was trimmed by 7 bases and V by 3 bases; bases with no gene match: 9. CDR3 nucleotides: TGCAGCGTTGATCGGGGGGATCGCATGGAGCAGTACTTC. Its translation: CSVDRGDRMEQYF.

In its sample, this clone was seen a few times. V gene TRBV7-9 combines with J gene TRBJ2-7, with a tentative D call TRBD2 (6 bases). The CDR3 runs to 16 residues. Trimming left V 6 bases short and J 0 bases short, with 18 bases between. CDR1 and CDR2 (germline): SEHNR, FQNEAQ (reference sequence). The CDR3 region is CASSSTWRGGSYEQYF. Written as DNA, the CDR3 is TGTGCCAGCAGTTCAACCTGGCGGGGCGGCTCCTACGAGCAGTACTTC.

The CDR3 here is CASSSDRGIGTQYF. CDR3 in DNA: TGTGCCAGCAGTTCGGACAGGGGTATAGGTACGCAGTATTTT. This chain links TRBV6-5 with TRBJ2-3; 9 bases are a match to TRBD1. The CDR3 has 14 residues. Germline V gene sequence: CDR1 MNHEY, CDR2 SVGAGI. The ends lost 4 bases at V and 8 bases at J; junction bases unmatched: 7.

The rearrangement links TRBV27 to TRBJ1-4; D possibly corresponds to TRBD1 (6 bases). Germline V gene sequence: CDR1 MNHEY, CDR2 SMNVEV (reference sequence). The CDR3 runs 16 residues. Trimming cost V 2 bases and J 0 bases, with 10 bases left between them. The CDR3: CASSLIRGATNEKLFF. CDR3 in DNA: TGTGCCAGCAGTTTAATCAGGGGAGCAACTAATGAAAAACTGTTTTTT.

The chain uses TRBV29-1 and TRBJ1-4; 9 positions match TRBD1. Per the germline V gene, CDR1 is SQVTM and CDR2 is ANQGSEA. This CDR3 is built from 13 residues. V lost 6 bases to trimming and J lost 8 bases; unmatched junction nucleotides: 7. The CDR3: CSVLTGGDEKLFF. The CDR3 DNA reads TGCAGCGTCCTGACAGGGGGAGACGAAAAACTGTTTTTT. Combining the CDR3 with reference TRBV29-1 and TRBJ1-4 gives the whole variable domain SAVISQKPSRDICQRGTSLTIQCQVDSQVTMMFWYRQQPGQSLTLIATANQGSEATYESGFVIDKFPISRPNLTFSTLTVSNMSPEDSSIYLCSVLTGGDEKLFFGSGTQLSVL.

This rearrangement joins TRBV5-1 to TRBJ1-2; D is unresolved. CDR3 length equals 12 residues. Germline CDR1 SGHRS, CDR2 YFSETQ. V was shortened by 0 bases and J by 4 bases, with 4 bases between the two germline ends. CDR3 sequence: CASSLDIYGYTF. DNA of the CDR3: TGCGCCAGCAGCTTGGACATCTATGGCTACACCTTC. The variable domain in full, with the rest retrieved from reference TRBV5-1 and TRBJ1-2, is KAGVTQTPRYLIKTRGQQVTLSCSPISGHRSVSWYQQTPGQGLQFLFEYFSETQRNKGNFPGRFSGRQFSNSRSEMNVSTLELGDSALYLCASSLDIYGYTFGSGTRLTVV.

Turning to this clone: The same CDR3 arises from other DNA sequences in this sample as well. V and J are TRBV9 and TRBJ2-3, with D possibly TRBD2 on 5 matching bases. In germline, CDR1 is SGDLS, CDR2 YYNGEE. CDR3 size: 15 residues. V was cut by 0 bases and J by 2 bases, with 10 bases left in between. CDR3 loop: CASSVGAGPTDTQYF. The CDR3 region has the DNA TGTGCCAGCAGCGTAGGGGCGGGCCCCACAGATACGCAGTATTTT.

This chain connects TRBV3-1 (or the pseudogene TRBV3-2) to TRBJ1-6, with 9 bases matching TRBD1. This CDR3 spans 15 amino acids. The V gene's germline CDR1 is LGHDT and CDR2 YNNKEL (reference sequence). Trimming removed 0 bases from V and 9 bases from J; junction bases left unmatched: 3. The CDR3 bases are TGTGCCAGCAGCCAAGAGGACAGGGGTAGTTCACCCCTCCACTTT. It translates to CASSQEDRGSSPLHF.

This clone has a handful of counts. The chain links TRBV7-2 to TRBJ1-1; TRBD1 agrees at 12 bases. In germline, CDR1 is SGHTA, CDR2 FQGNSA. Trimming removed 5 bases from V and 6 bases from J; junction bases left unmatched: 13. This CDR3 contains 17 residues. DNA for the CDR3: TGTGCCAGCAGCCTGGGGACAGGGGGCGCTTCGGGCGCTGAAGCTTTCTTT. It encodes CASSLGTGGASGAEAFF.

This chain links TRBV2 with TRBJ1-5; 7 nucleotides match TRBD1. This CDR3 comprises 15 residues. J gave up 6 bases and V 2 bases, and 7 bases lay outside the gene matches. The germline V gene has CDR1 SNHLY and CDR2 FYNNEI. CDR3 region: CASSEKKTGLQPQHF. CDR3 nucleotides: TGTGCCAGCAGTGAAAAGAAGACAGGGCTTCAGCCCCAGCATTTT.

This clone was counted once. The rearrangement links TRBV28 to TRBJ1-3, with TRBD1 matching 10 bases. CDR1 and CDR2 (germline): MDHEN, SYDVKM. This CDR3 is built from 16 residues. The V segment lost 7 bases and the J segment 8 bases; nucleotides outside the gene matches: 14. DNA for the CDR3: TGTGCCAGCACCGAGGTGGGACAGGGGTTTGTGGACACCATATATTTT. Translated, it gives CASTEVGQGFVDTIYF.

The V and J genes are TRBV7-9 and TRBJ1-1; 7 positions agree with TRBD1. The germline gives CDR1 SEHNR, CDR2 FQNEAQ (reference sequence). Trimming at V came to 5 bases and at J to 0 bases, leaving 3 bases not matched to a gene. The CDR3 consists of 14 residues. CDR3 in amino acids: CASSPGQMNTEAFF. The CDR3 region has the DNA TGTGCCAGCAGCCCGGGACAGATGAACACTGAAGCTTTCTTT.